These 8 T cell receptor beta chains originate from one sample sequenced in a study of IL-17A CD8 T cells in psoriatic arthritis synovium. Clones were sequenced by immunoSEQ multiplex PCR, and TCRdb holds only the in-frame ones, with some missing. The sample holds around 2,000 clones; over 55% are singletons and the top ten take about 11%. After roughly 1.6 hours of PMA and ionomycin stimulation, cells were labeled by IL-17A and IFNgamma secretion assays. Psoriatic arthritis patients had synovial fluid drawn from joints that were actively inflamed. Sequencing was done on a sample of IFN-gamma+ CD8+ T cells from synovial fluid. The subset denotes: IL-17A-IFNgamma+ memory CD8+ (Tc1) cells. These receptors were taken from a human donor with psoriatic arthritis.

The chain couples TRBV11-3 to TRBJ2-1; D unresolved. This CDR3 is 15 amino acids long. Trimming shortened V by 0 bases and J by 5 bases, and 11 bases separated the two germline ends. Germline CDR1 is SGHNT and CDR2 is YENEEA. The CDR3 DNA is TGTGCCAGCAGCTTAGAAGTGGGGTGGAACAATGAGCAGTTCTTC. Its protein product is CASSLEVGWNNEQFF.

The chain joins TRBV9 to TRBJ2-3, with D unclear. The V end lost 2 bases, the J end lost 0 bases, and 10 bases lay between the germline ends. The CDR3 covers 15 residues. Germline V gene data show CDR1 as SGDLS and CDR2 as YYNGEE. The CDR3 bases are TGTGCCAGCAGCGTCCACCGTGCTAGCACAGATACGCAGTATTTT. Its protein is CASSVHRASTDTQYF.

The chain joins TRBV30 to TRBJ2-2, with D possibly matching TRBD1 (6 bases). CDR1 is GTSNPN and CDR2 is SVGIG in the germline V gene (reference sequence). Trimming shortened V by 2 bases and J by 4 bases, and 11 bases separated the two germline ends. The CDR3 runs to 14 residues. The chain's CDR3 is CAWSPGAGTGELFF. The CDR3 bases are TGTGCCTGGAGTCCAGGGGCGGGCACCGGGGAGCTGTTTTTT.

This clone was counted once. The chain couples TRBV10-3 to TRBJ2-5; no clear D. The V end was cut by 3 bases, the J end by 5 bases, with 13 bases between. There are 14 residues in the CDR3. From germline, CDR1 is ENHRY and CDR2 SYGVKD. The CDR3 DNA reads as TGTGCCATCAGTGAAAACGGCCCCCCGGAGACCCAGTACTTC. Translating gives CAISENGPPETQYF.

The chain is built from TRBV30 and TRBJ2-6; the D is unclear. With 0 bases removed from V and 11 bases from J, the gap between germline ends came to 11 bases. Germline V gene data show CDR1 as GTSNPN and CDR2 as SVGIG (reference sequence). The CDR3 is 13 residues long. The CDR3 nucleotides are TGTGCCTGGAGTGTACTGGGAACTGACGTCCTGACTTTC. Translated: CAWSVLGTDVLTF.

The rearrangement joins TRBV5-6 to TRBJ2-2; TRBD2 might be the D (5 bases). Germline V lookup: CDR1 SGHDT, CDR2 YYEEEE. CDR3 size: 14 residues. V was trimmed by 4 bases and J by 4 bases, leaving 11 bases between them. The CDR3: CASSPRVSTGELFF. The CDR3 DNA sequence: TGTGCCAGCAGCCCGAGGGTCTCCACCGGGGAGCTGTTTTTT. Using reference TRBV5-6 and TRBJ2-2 for the parts outside the CDR3, the full variable domain is DAGVTQSPTHLIKTRGQQVTLRCSPKSGHDTVSWYQQALGQGPQFIFQYYEEEERQRGNFPDRFSGHQFPNYSSELNVNALLLGDSALYLCASSPRVSTGELFFGEGSRLTVL.

This sequence joins TRBV11-2 and TRBJ2-1; D gene uncertain. This CDR3 comprises 15 residues. Germline V CDR1 and CDR2: SGHAT, FQNNGV. The ends were cut back, 2 bases at V and 6 bases at J, with 14 bases in the middle. For the CDR3, the DNA is TGTGCCAGCAGCTTATGGGTTCACGGAACCAATGAGCAGTTCTTC. Residues: CASSLWVHGTNEQFF.

The gene calls are TRBV7-6 and TRBJ1-2; the D gene is possibly TRBD1 (5 bases). Between the trimmed V and J ends, which lost 1 base and 4 bases, there was a span of 16 bases. This CDR3 spans 16 amino acids. Germline CDR1 SGHVS, CDR2 FNYEAQ. The CDR3 DNA sequence: TGTGCCAGCAGCTTAGGGCCCCCGGGACCACCCTATGGCTACACCTTC. Encoded protein: CASSLGPPGPPYGYTF.